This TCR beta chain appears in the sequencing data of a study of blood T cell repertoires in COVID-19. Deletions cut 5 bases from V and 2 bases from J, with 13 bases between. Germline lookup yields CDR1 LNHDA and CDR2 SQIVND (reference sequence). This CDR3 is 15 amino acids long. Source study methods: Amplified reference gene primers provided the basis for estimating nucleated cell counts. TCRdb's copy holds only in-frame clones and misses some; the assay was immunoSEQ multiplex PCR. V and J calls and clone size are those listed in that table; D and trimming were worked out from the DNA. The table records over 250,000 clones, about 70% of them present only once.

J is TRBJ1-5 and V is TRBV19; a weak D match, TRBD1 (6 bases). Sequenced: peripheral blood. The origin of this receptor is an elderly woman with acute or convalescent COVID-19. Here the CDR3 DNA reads TGTGCCAGTAGTCGACAGGAGGCGGGCAATCAGCCCCAGCATTTT. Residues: CASSRQEAGNQPQHF.